What follows are 24 T cell receptor beta chains derived from one specimen sequenced in a study of spatial heterogeneity in lung cancer. TCRdb reprocessed the 5' RACE reads with MiXCR, giving one entry per CDR3 protein. The table records about 36,000 distinct CDR3 sequences, around 5.2% of them present only once. As to time point: sample taken at primary tumor resection. Sequencing was performed on whole RNA extracted from tumor and nontumor lung tissue, or from frozen PBMC, and the material was left unsorted. Material: PBMCs, obtained at surgery. The receptors here all came from a female donor with early-stage non-small cell lung cancer.

The table lists this clonotype with a few counts. V gene TRBV12-3 or TRBV12-4 combines with J gene TRBJ2-3, with 9 positions matching TRBD2. V shed 3 bases and J 4 bases; nucleotides not matched to a gene: 5. This CDR3 contains 15 residues. As DNA, the CDR3 is TGTGCCAGCAGTTTCGCGGGAGGGGACGCAGATACGCAGTATTTT. Translation gives CASSFAGGDADTQYF.

This chain joins TRBV12-3 or TRBV12-4 and TRBJ2-2; TRBD2 aligns across 10 bases. V lost 6 bases, J lost 1 base, and 5 bases stayed unmatched. The CDR3 extends over 16 amino acids. The CDR3 loop is CASSSGLAENTGELFF. CDR3 DNA: TGTGCCAGCAGCTCCGGACTAGCGGAGAACACCGGGGAGCTGTTTTTT.

This clonotype was counted at least ten times. The chain employs TRBV10-3 and TRBJ2-7, with 12 positions matching TRBD2. CDR1 ENHRY and CDR2 SYGVKD come from the germline V gene. The J segment lost 4 bases and the V segment lost 8 bases, leaving 18 bases of the junction unmatched. This CDR3 spans 18 amino acids. In DNA form, the CDR3 reads TGTGCCATCGGAGATACGATTACCGAACTAGCGGGAGGTTACGAGCAGTACTTC. It translates to CAIGDTITELAGGYEQYF.

This clonotype showed up just a few times. The chain joins TRBV6-2 or TRBV6-3 to TRBJ2-3, with D unresolved. The CDR3 is 14 residues long. V was cut by 2 bases and J by 2 bases, with 8 bases left in between. Looked up from germline, CDR1 is MNHEY and CDR2 is SVGEGT. CDR3 in DNA: TGTGCCAGCAGTTACCCGGACCACACAGATACGCAGTATTTT. This translates into CASSYPDHTDTQYF.

This clonotype was detected many times. The CDR3 here is CSASMAGIQETQYF. The CDR3 DNA reads as TGCAGTGCTAGCATGGCGGGTATCCAAGAGACCCAGTACTTC. The V call is TRBV20-1, the J call TRBJ2-5; weak D call: TRBD2 (5 bases). CDR3 length equals 14 residues. The V gene lost 3 bases and the J gene lost 1 base, with 12 bases spanning the gap. CDR1 is DFQATT and CDR2 is SNEGSKA in the germline V gene (reference sequence).

The table lists this clonotype with many counts. The genes are TRBV4-3 and TRBJ2-7; 8 nucleotides agree with TRBD1. V shed 0 bases and J 4 bases; nucleotides not matched to a gene: 5. The CDR3 loop spans 15 amino acids. The germline CDR1 and CDR2 sequences are LGHNA and YSLEER. CDR3 amino acids: CASSQDRTGNYEQYF. DNA of the CDR3: TGCGCCAGCAGCCAAGATCGGACAGGGAATTACGAGCAGTACTTC.

At least ten counts were recorded for this clonotype. V is TRBV29-1 and J is TRBJ2-7, with TRBD2 identical over 13 bases. The germline CDR1 and CDR2 sequences are SQVTM and ANQGSEA. The CDR3 extends over 18 amino acids. V dropped 6 bases and J dropped 4; count of bases not matched to a gene: 18. This CDR3 is CSVHLLAGGPRDPYEQYF. As DNA, the CDR3 is TGCAGCGTACACCTACTAGCGGGAGGGCCTAGGGATCCTTACGAGCAGTACTTC.

The V gene is TRBV5-4, the J gene TRBJ2-5, with D hard to call. Germline CDR1 reads SGHNT; CDR2 reads YYREEE (reference sequence). CDR3 length: 14 residues. Trimming stripped 4 bases from V and 2 bases from J, with 12 bases between. CDR3: CASSPSWRQETQYF. The CDR3 nucleotides are TGTGCCAGCAGCCCCTCCTGGCGGCAAGAGACCCAGTACTTC.

The table lists this clonotype with many counts. V is TRBV4-1 and J is TRBJ2-1, with D unclear. CDR3 length: 15 residues. CDR1 and CDR2 from the germline V gene are MGHRA and YSYEKL. The V gene lost 5 bases and the J gene lost 1 base, with 12 bases spanning the gap. The CDR3, as DNA: TGCGCCAGCAGCGCCCGGGTTGGGTCCTACAATGAGCAGTTCTTC. Translated: CASSARVGSYNEQFF.

The sample holds many counts of this clonotype. This chain uses TRBV6-5 with TRBJ1-1; D unresolved. The CDR3 is made up of 12 amino acids. Germline V CDR1 and CDR2: MNHEY, SVGAGI. The V end was cut by 6 bases, the J end by 1 base, with 6 bases between. This CDR3 reads CASRGSNTEAFF. The DNA for the CDR3 is TGTGCCAGCAGGGGCTCGAACACTGAAGCTTTCTTT.

This clonotype came up a few times. The chain links TRBV5-5 to TRBJ2-3, with D maybe TRBD2 (5 bases). In germline, CDR1 is SGHKS, CDR2 YYEKEE (reference sequence). Trimming stripped 0 bases from V and 1 base from J, with 9 bases between. The CDR3 loop spans 15 amino acids. The chain's CDR3 is CASSLAGWGTDTQYF. In DNA, the CDR3 is TGTGCCAGCAGCTTGGCGGGGTGGGGCACAGATACGCAGTATTTT.

CDR3 sequence: CASSPGTGPGANVLTF. As DNA, the CDR3 is TGTGCCAGCAGCCCCGGGACAGGGCCAGGGGCCAACGTCCTGACTTTC. This rearrangement joins TRBV7-6 to TRBJ2-6; 9 bases are a match to TRBD1. The length of the CDR3 is 16 residues. Germline CDR1 is SGHVS and CDR2 is FNYEAQ. With 5 bases clipped from V and 4 bases from J, the junction kept 6 bases outside the gene matches.

This clonotype was seen a single time. A much more abundant neighbour one base away suggests this may be a read error. The CDR3 does not close with the conserved phenylalanine or tryptophan, likely indicating a read error. It is unclear where the CDR3 begins or ends on the DNA, so no DNA is shown, and the CDR3 is as TCRdb lists it. This sequence joins TRBV7-2 and TRBJ2-2; TRBD2 is the table's D call, not checked against the DNA. The CDR3 is 14 amino acids in total, end residues counted. The germline gives CDR1 SGHTA, CDR2 FQGNSA. The CDR3 loop is CASSSVPVPGELFL.

This clonotype was observed many times. This chain joins TRBV5-5 and TRBJ1-2; possibly TRBD1 for D (5 bases). CDR3 size: 13 residues. The germline V and J ends were trimmed by 1 base and 7 bases, with 11 bases remaining between them. Germline V gene lookup returns CDR1 SGHKS and CDR2 YYEKEE (reference sequence). Written as DNA, the CDR3 is TGTGCCAGCAGCTTGTTGAGGGGCGGTGGCTACACCTTC. Its protein product is CASSLLRGGGYTF.

This clonotype was counted many times. The chain joins TRBV7-3 to TRBJ2-3; the D gene is possibly TRBD2 (6 bases). Looked up from germline, CDR1 is SGHTA and CDR2 is FQGTGA. The CDR3 contains 16 residues. V lost 5 bases, J lost 4 bases, and 19 bases lay in between. CDR3 DNA: TGTGCCAGCAGCCCTGGGGAGGCCACGGCGGCAGATACGCAGTATTTT. Amino acid sequence: CASSPGEATAADTQYF. Using reference TRBV7-3 and TRBJ2-3 for the parts outside the CDR3, the full variable domain is GAGVSQTPSNKVTEKGKYVELRCDPISGHTALYWYRQSLGQGPEFLIYFQGTGAADDSGLPNDRFFAVRPEGSVSTLKIQRTERGDSAVYLCASSPGEATAADTQYFGPGTRLTVL.

This clonotype was counted between two and nine times. The J gene is TRBJ1-1, the V gene TRBV5-4; D unclear. This CDR3 is built from 13 residues. Germline V gives CDR1 SGHNT, CDR2 YYREEE (reference sequence). Trimming pared 4 bases from V and 1 base from J, leaving 8 bases between. CDR3 protein: CASSRVANTEAFF. The CDR3 DNA is TGTGCCAGCAGCCGTGTGGCGAACACTGAAGCTTTCTTT.

This clonotype was seen repeatedly, ten times or more. The chain recombines TRBV5-4 with TRBJ2-2; D is perhaps TRBD1 (5 bases). Germline V gene data show CDR1 as SGHNT and CDR2 as YYREEE (reference sequence). V lost 1 base to trimming and J lost 6 bases, with 16 bases between them. CDR3 size: 16 residues. For the CDR3, the DNA is TGTGCCAGCAGCTTGTCGTCAGGGAATTTCGCCGGGGAGCTGTTTTTT. This translates into CASSLSSGNFAGELFF.

V usage is TRBV19 and J usage is TRBJ1-2, with D possibly TRBD1 on 6 matching bases. There are 14 residues in the CDR3. V was pared by 5 bases and J by 4 bases, with 14 bases between. Germline V gene sequence: CDR1 LNHDA, CDR2 SQIVND (reference sequence). Written as DNA, the CDR3 is TGTGCCAGTAGTCCACCCGACAGGTCCTATGGCTACACCTTC. Its translation is CASSPPDRSYGYTF.

There are many counts of this clonotype. The chain uses TRBV4-1 and TRBJ2-1; D unresolved. Germline loops: CDR1 MGHRA, CDR2 YSYEKL. Trimming shortened V by 4 bases and J by 10 bases, and 14 bases separated the two germline ends. The CDR3 extends over 13 amino acids. CDR3 in amino acids: CASSPNRVLEQFF. The CDR3 DNA sequence: TGCGCCAGCAGCCCGAACCGGGTGCTCGAGCAGTTCTTC.

This clonotype showed up many times. V and J are TRBV2 and TRBJ2-1, with D hard to call. Deletions cut 7 bases from V and 6 bases from J, with 13 bases between. This CDR3 contains 13 residues. Per the germline V gene, CDR1 is SNHLY and CDR2 is FYNNEI. The CDR3 loop reads CASMQYLGNEQFF. In DNA form, the CDR3 reads TGTGCCAGCATGCAGTACTTGGGCAATGAGCAGTTCTTC.

This clonotype was found many times. For the CDR3, the DNA is TGTGCCAGCAGGGGACTAGGCAGTGGTGGTAGCGTCACAGATACGCAGTATTTT. Its translation: CASRGLGSGGSVTDTQYF. V gene TRBV13 combines with J gene TRBJ2-3; 8 nucleotides align to TRBD2. V dropped 6 bases and J dropped 2; count of bases not matched to a gene: 16. Germline-derived CDR1 and CDR2 are PRHDT and FYEKMQ (reference sequence). The CDR3 consists of 18 residues.

Only a few counts were recorded for this clonotype. The CDR3 protein is CASSVLDIQYF. CDR3 in DNA: TGTGCCAGCAGTGTGTTAGACATTCAGTACTTC. The gene calls are TRBV2 and TRBJ2-4; D uncertain. Germline V lookup: CDR1 SNHLY, CDR2 FYNNEI. The length of the CDR3 is 11 residues. The ends were cut back, 4 bases at V and 8 bases at J, with 6 bases in the middle.

This clonotype showed up many times. The rearrangement joins TRBV5-4 to TRBJ2-3, with 9 bases matching TRBD2. Germline CDR1 is SGHNT and CDR2 is YYREEE (reference sequence). The J segment lost 7 bases and the V segment lost 1 base, leaving 7 bases of the junction unmatched. CDR3 length: 15 residues. The DNA for the CDR3 is TGTGCCAGCAGCTTGAACGGCGGGGGGGCCCATACGCAGTATTTT. Translated, it gives CASSLNGGGAHTQYF.

In its sample, this clonotype was seen many times. The chain is built from TRBV5-1 and TRBJ2-3; D perhaps matches TRBD2 (5 bases). V was pared by 2 bases and J by 1 base, with 11 bases between. The CDR3 spans 15 residues. Germline CDR1 SGHRS, CDR2 YFSETQ. The CDR3 reads CASSLSGSGTDTQYF. The CDR3 DNA follows: TGCGCCAGCAGCTTAAGTGGTAGCGGCACAGATACGCAGTATTTT.